The 18 T cell receptor beta chains listed next were all sequenced from one sample in a study of CD8 T cells in ankylosing spondylitis (dated by TCRdb to about 2017). Library preparation used 5' RACE. The listed sequencing device is Illumina HiSeq 2500. TCRdb trimmed public reads at Q25 via fastp, called clones via MiXCR and kept in-frame beta chains. All rows with the same CDR3 protein become a single entry with the most common DNA and genes. The sample data list about 130,000 distinct CDR3 sequences, and over 6.5% of these were observed just once. Together, the top ten hold 10% to 15% of the sample. Source material: blood, either unsorted or a sorted T cell fraction (not recorded which). Receptor source: a male donor with ankylosing spondylitis or in good health (not recorded which).

This clonotype came up many times. The rearrangement links TRBV7-3 to TRBJ2-3; 7 bases align to TRBD1. This CDR3 is built from 15 residues. Germline lookup yields CDR1 SGHTA and CDR2 FQGTGA. V was clipped by 4 bases and J by 1 base; unmatched bases: 5. CDR3 region: CASSSPTGGTDTQYF. Written as DNA, the CDR3 is TGTGCCAGCAGCTCCCCCACAGGGGGCACAGATACGCAGTATTTT.

This clonotype was seen many times. CDR3 coding DNA: TGTGCCAGCAGCCCTGACCGACTATCCAACGGAGAGACCCAGTACTTC. Residues: CASSPDRLSNGETQYF. V is TRBV12-3 or TRBV12-4 and J is TRBJ2-5, with D maybe TRBD2 (5 bases). The V gene lost 6 bases and the J gene lost 4 bases, with 21 bases spanning the gap. This CDR3 contains 16 residues.

In its sample, this clonotype was seen many times. The chain carries TRBV5-1 and TRBJ2-7, with D perhaps TRBD2 (5 bases). The CDR3 has 14 amino acids. V lost 3 bases, J lost 2 bases, and 12 bases lay in between. The germline gives CDR1 SGHRS, CDR2 YFSETQ. CDR3 in amino acids: CASSWVTNAYEQYF. Here the CDR3 DNA reads TGCGCCAGCAGCTGGGTGACTAATGCCTACGAGCAGTACTTC. Based on the CDR3 plus reference TRBV5-1 and TRBJ2-7, the full variable domain is KAGVTQTPRYLIKTRGQQVTLSCSPISGHRSVSWYQQTPGQGLQFLFEYFSETQRNKGNFPGRFSGRQFSNSRSEMNVSTLELGDSALYLCASSWVTNAYEQYFGPGTRLTVT.

In its sample, this clonotype was seen many times. The rearrangement links TRBV20-1 to TRBJ2-6; D is ambiguous. Germline CDR1 is DFQATT and CDR2 is SNEGSKA (reference sequence). The CDR3 covers 14 residues. V shed 3 bases and J shed 3 bases, with 9 bases lying between them. CDR3 in amino acids: CSASVVGGANVLTF. CDR3 nucleotides: TGCAGTGCTAGTGTAGTTGGTGGGGCCAACGTCCTGACTTTC.

V is TRBV5-1 and J is TRBJ1-4, with a tentative D call TRBD1 (5 bases). The ends were cut back, 1 base at V and 8 bases at J, with 9 bases in the middle. From germline, CDR1 is SGHRS and CDR2 YFSETQ. This CDR3 region has 13 residues. CDR3 loop: CASSLLRGEKLFF. In nucleotides, the CDR3 is TGCGCCAGCAGCTTGTTGAGGGGCGAAAAACTGTTTTTT.

This clonotype has a count of ten or more. The chain links TRBV20-1 to TRBJ2-7, with TRBD2 identical over 7 bases. The germline V gene encodes CDR1 DFQATT and CDR2 SNEGSKA (reference sequence). Trimming removed 3 bases from V and 2 bases from J; junction bases left unmatched: 7. This CDR3 region has 14 residues. The CDR3 here is CSASRQRGPYEQYF. The CDR3 DNA reads as TGCAGTGCTAGTCGGCAGCGGGGACCCTACGAGCAGTACTTC.

The sample holds many counts of this clonotype. The chain carries TRBV6-5 and TRBJ2-7; D possibly corresponds to TRBD1 (8 bases). V shed 7 bases and J shed 4 bases, with 20 bases lying between them. Germline V gene sequence: CDR1 MNHEY, CDR2 SVGAGI. The CDR3 has 15 residues. The CDR3 is CASIPSTGEGYEQYF. The CDR3 DNA follows: TGTGCCAGCATTCCCTCGACAGGGGAGGGTTACGAGCAGTACTTC.

This clonotype was seen only once. This chain links TRBV18 with TRBJ2-7; D is unresolved. Trimming shortened V by 0 bases and J by 6 bases, and 6 bases separated the two germline ends. The germline V gene encodes CDR1 KGHSH and CDR2 LQKENI. The CDR3 has 12 residues. The CDR3 bases are TGTGCCAGCTCACCACCGTGGTCCGAGCAGTACTTC. Its translation: CASSPPWSEQYF. The variable domain in full, with the rest retrieved from reference TRBV18 and TRBJ2-7, is NAGVMQNPRHLVRRRGQEARLRCSPMKGHSHVYWYRQLPEEGLKFMVYLQKENIIDESGMPKERFSAEFPKEGPSILRIQQVVRGDSAAYFCASSPPWSEQYFGPGTRLTVT.

Turning to this clonotype: Since a much larger clone is just one base distant, this may be a read error. No conserved phenylalanine or tryptophan ends this CDR3, so it is likely a read error. The chain's CDR3 is CAWRERDTEAFC. CDR3 coding DNA: TGTGCCTGGAGGGAAAGGGACACTGAAGCTTTCTGT. This chain joins TRBV30 and TRBJ1-1; no clear D gene. The CDR3 is 12 residues long. Trimming pared 3 bases from V and 3 bases from J, leaving 8 bases between. The V gene's germline CDR1 is GTSNPN and CDR2 SVGIG (reference sequence).

This clonotype was seen only a few times. The chain uses TRBV6-2 or TRBV6-3 and TRBJ2-1; weak D call: TRBD1 (6 bases). V was clipped by 5 bases and J by 3 bases, with 11 bases between them. CDR1 and CDR2 (germline): MNHEY, SVGEGT. The CDR3 is 14 residues long. The CDR3 sequence: CASSRQVYYNEQFF. The CDR3 nucleotides are TGTGCCAGCAGTCGACAGGTTTACTACAATGAGCAGTTCTTC.

Ten or more counts support this clonotype. V usage is TRBV10-3 and J usage is TRBJ1-4; perhaps TRBD1 as D (6 bases). Trimming removed 8 bases at V and 6 bases at J, with 13 bases between. In germline, CDR1 is ENHRY, CDR2 SYGVKD. The CDR3 spans 13 residues. CDR3 loop: CAIRTDLDEKLFF. CDR3 bases: TGTGCCATCCGGACAGATTTAGATGAAAAACTGTTTTTT.

This clonotype showed up many times. This chain links TRBV7-2 with TRBJ1-2; D unclear. This CDR3 comprises 15 residues. Per germline, CDR1 SGHTA and CDR2 FQGNSA. V shed 4 bases and J shed 3 bases, with 15 bases lying between them. The DNA for the CDR3 is TGTGCCAGCAGCTCCTCCGGCCCTACGCACTATGGCTACACCTTC. Amino acid sequence: CASSSSGPTHYGYTF.

This clonotype was found a few times. CDR3 nucleotide sequence: TGCAGTGCTATCCGACAGGGGGATATGAACACTGAAGCTTTCTTT. Its translation: CSAIRQGDMNTEAFF. V and J are TRBV20-1 and TRBJ1-1; 9 bases are shared with TRBD1. The V gene's germline CDR1 is DFQATT and CDR2 SNEGSKA (reference sequence). The CDR3 length is 15 residues. V shed 4 bases, J shed 0 bases, and the junction held 6 bases outside the gene matches.

This clonotype showed up many times. V is TRBV28 and J is TRBJ2-1; D could derive from TRBD1 or TRBD2 (5 bases each). Germline lookup yields CDR1 MDHEN and CDR2 SYDVKM. V lost 4 bases, J lost 6 bases, and 10 bases lay in between. The CDR3 has 13 amino acids. CDR3 in amino acids: CASSSGPPNEQFF. In DNA form, the CDR3 reads TGTGCCAGCAGTTCGGGACCACCCAATGAGCAGTTCTTC.

The sample holds many counts of this clonotype. The chain carries TRBV5-1 and TRBJ1-2, with a possible D match to TRBD1 (5 bases). CDR3 size: 13 residues. The V gene lost 3 bases and the J gene lost 7 bases, with 13 bases spanning the gap. Germline loops: CDR1 SGHRS, CDR2 YFSETQ. Here the CDR3 reads CASSSLPGGGYTF. The CDR3 DNA is TGCGCCAGCAGCTCCCTCCCGGGGGGTGGCTACACCTTC.

There are many counts of this clonotype. The rearrangement uses TRBV27 and TRBJ1-5; TRBD1 is a possible D gene (5 bases). Trimming stripped 5 bases from V and 5 bases from J, with 13 bases between. In germline, CDR1 is MNHEY, CDR2 SMNVEV (reference sequence). The CDR3 contains 14 residues. The CDR3 DNA follows: TGTGCCAGCAGTCCCGAAAGGGGCCATCAGCCCCAGCATTTT. It encodes CASSPERGHQPQHF.

At least ten counts were recorded for this clonotype. The chain couples TRBV7-8 to TRBJ2-7; tentatively, D is TRBD2 (6 bases). Germline lookup yields CDR1 SGHVS and CDR2 FQNEAQ. Deletions cut 5 bases from V and 6 bases from J, with 20 bases between. The CDR3 length is 15 residues. The CDR3 nucleotides read TGTGCCAGCAGCCCAAGATCGGGGGTGGTCCGCGAGCAGTACTTC. Its translation is CASSPRSGVVREQYF. The variable domain in full, completed from reference TRBV7-8 and TRBJ2-7, reads GAGVSQSPRYKVAKRGQDVALRCDPISGHVSLFWYQQALGQGPEFLTYFQNEAQLDKSGLPSDRFFAERPEGSVSTLKIQRTQQEDSAVYLCASSPRSGVVREQYFGPGTRLTVT.

This clonotype was seen repeatedly, ten times or more. An end of the junction does not agree with germline; a read error may underlie this. The chain couples TRBV5-1 to TRBJ2-1, with a tentative D call TRBD2 (5 bases). The germline gives CDR1 SGHRS, CDR2 YFSETQ. The CDR3 contains 13 residues. The chain's CDR3 is CASSSFLGDEQSF. The CDR3 DNA is TGCGCCAGCAGCTCCTTTCTCGGGGATGAGCAGTCCTTC.